The next 20 T cell receptor beta chains were all read from a single sample in a study of T-cell memory formation after mild COVID-19. TCRdb called the 5' RACE reads again in MiXCR, with one record for every CDR3 protein. The sample has under 650,000 distinct CDR3 sequences; roughly 18% are singletons. The source material was PBMCs or a T cell subset sorted from them (not recorded which). These TCRs come from an adult woman who had mild COVID-19 (a few samples of this study predate the infection). Cell type and time point are not known.

In its sample, this clonotype was seen a few times. V is TRBV7-2 and J is TRBJ2-1, with 12 bases aligning to TRBD1. V shed 3 bases and J 9 bases; nucleotides not matched to a gene: 6. Germline values: CDR1 SGHTA, CDR2 FQGNSA. The length of the CDR3 is 15 residues. DNA of the CDR3: TGTGCCAGCAGCTTGATGGGACAGGGGGCAGGTGAGCAGTTCTTC. Residues: CASSLMGQGAGEQFF.

Only a few counts were recorded for this clonotype. The V call is TRBV7-3, the J call TRBJ2-2; D is ambiguous. Trimming removed 2 bases from V and 5 bases from J, with 6 bases in between. The germline CDR1 and CDR2 sequences are SGHTA and FQGTGA. The CDR3 is made up of 13 amino acids. CDR3 region: CASSLWITGELFF. As DNA, the CDR3 is TGTGCCAGCAGCTTATGGATTACCGGGGAGCTGTTTTTT.

In this sample, this clonotype turned up a few times. The chain combines TRBV6-5 with TRBJ1-1; no clear D. Trimming removed 0 bases from V and 3 bases from J, with 5 bases in between. Germline CDR1 MNHEY, CDR2 SVGAGI. The CDR3 covers 13 residues. CDR3 residues: CASSYSTYTEAFF. The CDR3 bases are TGTGCCAGCAGTTACTCGACTTACACTGAAGCTTTCTTT.

The chain carries TRBV3-1 and TRBJ2-5, with 14 bases that match TRBD2. The trim removed 5 bases at V and 0 bases at J, leaving 8 bases unmatched. Germline V gene data show CDR1 as LGHDT and CDR2 as YNNKEL (reference sequence). The CDR3 is made up of 18 amino acids. The CDR3, as DNA: TGTGCCAGCAGCATCGGACTAGCGGGGGGACCGTACCAAGAGACCCAGTACTTC. Protein: CASSIGLAGGPYQETQYF.

This clonotype was seen a handful of times. Relative to the germline gene, one junction end is altered; a read error may explain this. CDR3 loop: CASSKAGTVGGYTF. In nucleotides, the CDR3 is TGTGCCAGCAGTAAAGCCGGGACAGTCGGTGGCTACACCTTC. The rearrangement joins TRBV2 to TRBJ1-2; 7 bases align to TRBD1. Germline loops: CDR1 SNHLY, CDR2 FYNNEI. The CDR3 totals 14 residues.

The table lists this clonotype with a few counts. This chain connects TRBV6-5 to TRBJ2-3; 10 bases match TRBD2. The CDR3 sequence is 16 residues long. Germline CDR1 and CDR2: MNHEY and SVGAGI. V lost 0 bases to trimming and J lost 5 bases; unmatched junction nucleotides: 5. CDR3 protein: CASSYSLAGVLDTQYF. CDR3 DNA: TGTGCCAGCAGTTACTCGCTAGCGGGAGTGCTAGATACGCAGTATTTT.

The V gene is TRBV20-1, the J gene TRBJ1-2, with D possibly matching TRBD1 (5 bases). The CDR3 runs 16 residues. V was clipped by 0 bases and J by 5 bases, with 19 bases between them. CDR1 is DFQATT, CDR2 SNEGSKA, per germline (reference sequence). CDR3 in amino acids: CSARDTKGIWGYGYTF. The CDR3 region has the DNA TGCAGTGCTAGAGATACCAAGGGGATATGGGGGTATGGCTACACCTTC.

The chain links TRBV25-1 to TRBJ1-2, with TRBD1 matching over 9 bases. The CDR3 contains 14 residues. CDR1 is MGHDK and CDR2 is SYGVNS in the germline V gene. V shed 7 bases and J 4 bases; nucleotides not matched to a gene: 7. The CDR3 is CASMKTGGVYGYTF. CDR3 DNA sequence: TGTGCCAGCATGAAGACAGGGGGGGTCTATGGCTACACCTTC.

This clonotype was seen many times. The chain links TRBV6-6 to TRBJ2-3; D is uncertain. Germline V gene lookup returns CDR1 MNHNY and CDR2 SVGAGI (reference sequence). Trimming pared 2 bases from V and 4 bases from J, leaving 13 bases between. This CDR3 has 15 amino acids. The CDR3 region has the DNA TGTGCCAGCAGTTACGAATTCGGTTCGGCAGATACGCAGTATTTT. Translating it yields CASSYEFGSADTQYF.

Only a few counts were recorded for this clonotype. This chain joins TRBV5-1 and TRBJ2-7; 12 bases map to TRBD1. In germline, CDR1 is SGHRS, CDR2 YFSETQ. Unmatched junction bases numbered 3, after V lost 0 bases and J lost 5 bases. The CDR3 is made up of 15 amino acids. The CDR3 spells CASSLEGTGGHEQYF. Here the CDR3 DNA reads TGCGCCAGCAGCTTGGAAGGGACAGGGGGCCACGAGCAGTACTTC.

In this sample, this clonotype turned up a few times. The chain carries TRBV4-1 and TRBJ2-3, with D hard to call. Deletions cut 5 bases from V and 0 bases from J, with 15 bases between. Germline values: CDR1 MGHRA, CDR2 YSYEKL. This CDR3 comprises 16 residues. CDR3 protein: CASSDARGTSTDTQYF. In DNA form, the CDR3 reads TGCGCCAGCAGCGACGCTCGAGGAACTAGCACAGATACGCAGTATTTT.

This clonotype was counted at least ten times. The chain couples TRBV25-1 to TRBJ2-2; maybe TRBD1 (6 bases). Deletions cut 5 bases from V and 7 bases from J, with 23 bases between. In germline, CDR1 is MGHDK, CDR2 SYGVNS. The CDR3 contains 17 residues. The CDR3, as DNA: TGTGCCAGCAGTAATTTAACAGGGAAAAGGGAAGACGGGGAGCTGTTTTTT. Its protein is CASSNLTGKREDGELFF.

The V and J genes are TRBV30 and TRBJ2-7; TRBD1 matches 9 bases. Losses at the gene ends were 1 base for V and 4 bases for J; bases not matched to a gene: 8. Germline V lookup: CDR1 GTSNPN, CDR2 SVGIG (reference sequence). The CDR3 is made up of 15 amino acids. CDR3 in DNA: TGTGCCTGGAGTGCACTAGGACAGGGGAGGTACGAGCAGTACTTC. Translating gives CAWSALGQGRYEQYF.

The rearrangement uses TRBV27 and TRBJ2-6; D unresolved. Germline V CDR1 and CDR2: MNHEY, SMNVEV (reference sequence). This CDR3 comprises 14 residues. Trimming stripped 6 bases from V and 5 bases from J, with 11 bases between. The CDR3 region has the DNA TGTGCCAGCAGCCTTCGTGAAAGGGCCAACGTCCTGACTTTC. Its translation is CASSLRERANVLTF.

J is TRBJ2-1 and V is TRBV7-9, with a tentative D call TRBD1 (6 bases). Per germline, CDR1 SEHNR and CDR2 FQNEAQ (reference sequence). The CDR3 spans 13 residues. V dropped 6 bases and J dropped 7 bases, with 13 bases sitting between them. The CDR3 protein is CASSLTQGNEQFF. CDR3 DNA: TGTGCCAGCAGTCTTACACAGGGAAATGAGCAGTTCTTC.

This clonotype was seen only a few times. This rearrangement joins TRBV9 to TRBJ2-2, with a tentative D call TRBD1 (7 bases). The CDR3 loop spans 16 amino acids. Germline CDR1 is SGDLS and CDR2 is YYNGEE. Trimming removed 3 bases from V and 2 bases from J, with 14 bases in between. The CDR3 DNA reads TGTGCCAGCAGCGCGACAGGGACTCCTAACACCGGGGAGCTGTTTTTT. The encoded protein is CASSATGTPNTGELFF.

This chain uses TRBV7-3 with TRBJ2-5; D is possibly TRBD2 (6 bases). In germline, CDR1 is SGHTA, CDR2 FQGTGA. V was clipped by 0 bases and J by 3 bases, with 14 bases between them. CDR3 length: 16 residues. The CDR3 DNA sequence: TGTGCCAGCAGCTTAACGGGGGGAGGTCTCGAAGAGACCCAGTACTTC. Protein product: CASSLTGGGLEETQYF. The full variable domain, with the rest looked up from reference TRBV7-3 and TRBJ2-5, is GAGVSQTPSNKVTEKGKYVELRCDPISGHTALYWYRQSLGQGPEFLIYFQGTGAADDSGLPNDRFFAVRPEGSVSTLKIQRTERGDSAVYLCASSLTGGGLEETQYFGPGTRLLVL.

This clonotype showed up just a few times. The chain links TRBV18 to TRBJ2-4, with a tentative D call TRBD2 (5 bases). V lost 3 bases and J lost 7, with 16 bases in between. Germline V gene sequence: CDR1 KGHSH, CDR2 LQKENI. This CDR3 comprises 15 residues. In DNA, the CDR3 is TGTGCCAGCTCACCCCTCGGGGATTTGGCGAACATTCAGTACTTC. Its protein product is CASSPLGDLANIQYF.

The V gene is TRBV20-1, the J gene TRBJ2-3; D is perhaps TRBD2 (6 bases). The germline V and J ends were trimmed by 1 base and 7 bases, with 18 bases remaining between them. Germline V gene data show CDR1 as DFQATT and CDR2 as SNEGSKA (reference sequence). The CDR3 consists of 15 residues. The CDR3 spells CSARAPGGTGYTQYF. CDR3 nucleotides: TGCAGTGCTAGAGCTCCGGGCGGGACTGGGTATACGCAGTATTTT.

The chain recombines TRBV6-5 with TRBJ2-1; 10 nucleotides line up with TRBD1. V lost 9 bases, J lost 6 bases, and 8 bases stayed unmatched. The CDR3 has 14 residues. From germline, CDR1 is MNHEY and CDR2 SVGAGI. This CDR3 is CASSGDRGVNEQFF. The CDR3 DNA is TGTGCCAGTTCGGGGGACAGGGGTGTCAATGAGCAGTTCTTC.